A selection of T cell receptor beta chains follows, all from one sample in a study of cytomegalovirus exposure and HLA in healthy donors. Assay used: immunoSEQ multiplex PCR; TCRdb lists only in-frame clones, some missing. Among around 110,000 clones listed, 65% to 80% were seen once. The source material was PBMCs. Receptor source: a man between 25 and 39 years old in good health and CMV-seropositive. CDR3s include the opening cysteine and the closing phenylalanine or tryptophan. D genes are given only for firm matches. Rows give clone size only sometimes, using once, few, many, or a class for an expanded clone.

v_call: TRBV4-3; j_call: TRBJ2-7; d_call: TRBD1; clone_size: NA; cdr3_aa: CASSQKGQGADEQYF; cdr3_nt: TGCGCCAGCAGCCAAAAGGGACAGGGGGCCGACGAGCAGTACTTC
v_call: TRBV4-1; j_call: TRBJ1-1; d_call: TRBD1; clone_size: NA; cdr3_aa: CASSQGTGAEAFF; cdr3_nt: TGCGCCAGCAGCCAAGGGACAGGGGCTGAAGCTTTCTTT
v_call: TRBV19; j_call: TRBJ2-3; d_call: TRBD2; clone_size: once; cdr3_aa: CASSTSGGAADTQYF; cdr3_nt: TGTGCCAGTTCGACTAGCGGGGGGGCAGCAGATACGCAGTATTTT
v_call: TRBV6-1; j_call: TRBJ1-4; d_call: NA; clone_size: few; cdr3_aa: CASTRVFNEKLFF; cdr3_nt: TGTGCCAGCACGCGGGTCTTTAATGAAAAACTGTTTTTT
v_call: TRBV7-8; j_call: TRBJ1-1; d_call: NA; clone_size: NA; cdr3_aa: CASRVGGGSTEAFF; cdr3_nt: TGTGCCAGCCGCGTAGGGGGGGGAAGCACTGAAGCTTTCTTT
v_call: TRBV7-9; j_call: TRBJ2-7; d_call: NA; clone_size: few; cdr3_aa: CASSLALVPPEQYF; cdr3_nt: TGTGCCAGCAGCTTGGCCCTCGTACCTCCCGAGCAGTACTTC
v_call: TRBV29-1; j_call: TRBJ1-4; d_call: NA; clone_size: NA; cdr3_aa: CSVDGGGRGGEKLFF; cdr3_nt: TGCAGCGTTGACGGCGGGGGAAGGGGCGGTGAAAAACTGTTTTTT
v_call: TRBV7-8; j_call: TRBJ1-6; d_call: NA; clone_size: NA; cdr3_aa: CASSTMTVDNSPLHF; cdr3_nt: TGTGCCAGCAGCACTATGACAGTCGATAATTCACCCCTCCACTTT
v_call: TRBV5-6; j_call: TRBJ2-2; d_call: NA; clone_size: NA; cdr3_aa: CASSLRPQGGTGELFF; cdr3_nt: TGTGCCAGCAGTTTACGTCCTCAGGGGGGCACCGGGGAGCTGTTTTTT
v_call: TRBV2; j_call: TRBJ1-1; d_call: NA; clone_size: NA; cdr3_aa: CASNQGPNTEAFF; cdr3_nt: TGTGCCAGCAATCAGGGGCCGAACACTGAAGCTTTCTTT
v_call: TRBV9; j_call: TRBJ1-4; d_call: NA; clone_size: few; cdr3_aa: CASSVSLNEKLFF; cdr3_nt: TGTGCCAGCAGCGTAAGCTTAAATGAAAAACTGTTTTTT
v_call: TRBV6-1; j_call: TRBJ2-7; d_call: NA; clone_size: few; cdr3_aa: CASLSTGTHEQYF; cdr3_nt: TGTGCCAGCCTTTCGACAGGGACTCACGAGCAGTACTTC
v_call: TRBV10-2; j_call: TRBJ2-5; d_call: TRBD2; clone_size: NA; cdr3_aa: CASSETSGHQETQYF; cdr3_nt: TGCGCCAGCAGTGAGACTAGCGGCCACCAAGAGACCCAGTACTTC
v_call: TRBV27; j_call: TRBJ2-1; d_call: TRBD2; clone_size: NA; cdr3_aa: CASSLFSRGDYNEQFF; cdr3_nt: TGTGCCAGCAGTTTATTTTCGCGGGGGGACTACAATGAGCAGTTCTTC
v_call: TRBV2; j_call: TRBJ2-4; d_call: TRBD1; clone_size: NA; cdr3_aa: CASSGGQGQKIAKNIQYF; cdr3_nt: TGTGCCAGCAGTGGGGGACAGGGGCAAAAAATAGCCAAAAACATTCAGTACTTC
v_call: TRBV7-6; j_call: TRBJ2-1; d_call: NA; clone_size: NA; cdr3_aa: CASSLARANEQFF; cdr3_nt: TGTGCCAGCAGCTTAGCGCGGGCGAATGAGCAGTTCTTC
v_call: TRBV4-1; j_call: TRBJ1-2; d_call: NA; clone_size: NA; cdr3_aa: CASSQTHTGNYGYTF; cdr3_nt: TGCGCCAGCAGCCAAACACACACGGGGAACTATGGCTACACCTTC
v_call: TRBV5-1; j_call: TRBJ2-3; d_call: NA; clone_size: NA; cdr3_aa: CASSLVAGTDTQYF; cdr3_nt: TGCGCCAGCAGCTTGGTGGCTGGCACAGATACGCAGTATTTT
v_call: TRBV19; j_call: TRBJ2-7; d_call: NA; clone_size: once; cdr3_aa: CASSTLTETGSEQYF; cdr3_nt: TGTGCCAGTAGTACCCTTACGGAAACAGGGTCCGAGCAGTACTTC
v_call: TRBV7-2; j_call: TRBJ1-2; d_call: NA; clone_size: NA; cdr3_aa: CASSRGRGSLYGYTF; cdr3_nt: TGTGCCAGCAGCCGAGGTCGGGGGAGCCTCTATGGCTACACCTTC
v_call: TRBV6-5; j_call: TRBJ1-1; d_call: NA; clone_size: NA; cdr3_aa: CASSPHKKNTEAFF; cdr3_nt: TGTGCCAGCAGCCCCCACAAAAAGAACACTGAAGCTTTCTTT
v_call: TRBV28; j_call: TRBJ1-5; d_call: TRBD1; clone_size: NA; cdr3_aa: CASSRHSGGNQPQHF; cdr3_nt: TGTGCCAGCAGTAGGCATTCAGGGGGAAATCAGCCCCAGCATTTT
v_call: TRBV4-1; j_call: TRBJ1-5; d_call: TRBD1; clone_size: many; cdr3_aa: CASSHRDSSRQPQHF; cdr3_nt: TGCGCCAGCAGCCACAGGGACAGCTCGCGTCAGCCCCAGCATTTT
v_call: TRBV6-5; j_call: TRBJ1-2; d_call: NA; clone_size: once; cdr3_aa: CASSYSWENYGYTF; cdr3_nt: TGTGCCAGCAGTTACTCGTGGGAGAACTATGGCTACACCTTC
v_call: TRBV6-5; j_call: TRBJ1-2; d_call: NA; clone_size: NA; cdr3_aa: CASRLDVNYGYPF; cdr3_nt: TGTGCCAGCAGACTCGACGTAAACTATGGCTACCCCTTC
v_call: TRBV11-2; j_call: TRBJ2-1; d_call: TRBD2; clone_size: NA; cdr3_aa: CASSLDGGVQRNEQFF; cdr3_nt: TGTGCCAGCAGCTTAGATGGGGGGGTTCAGAGGAATGAGCAGTTCTTC
v_call: TRBV28; j_call: TRBJ1-5; d_call: NA; clone_size: NA; cdr3_aa: CASSSWASNQPQHF; cdr3_nt: TGTGCCAGCTCTTCATGGGCTTCTAATCAGCCCCAGCATTTT
v_call: TRBV30; j_call: TRBJ2-7; d_call: NA; clone_size: NA; cdr3_aa: CASRGKSFSYEQYF; cdr3_nt: TGTGCCTCCCGGGGAAAAAGTTTCTCCTACGAGCAGTACTTC
v_call: TRBV5-1; j_call: TRBJ1-2; d_call: NA; clone_size: NA; cdr3_aa: CASSLAEVQNGYTF; cdr3_nt: TGCGCCAGCAGCTTGGCCGAGGTCCAAAATGGCTACACCTTC
v_call: TRBV28; j_call: TRBJ2-5; d_call: TRBD2; clone_size: NA; cdr3_aa: CASSSGGAQETQYF; cdr3_nt: TGTGCCAGCAGTAGCGGGGGGGCACAAGAGACCCAGTACTTC
v_call: TRBV20-1; j_call: TRBJ2-3; d_call: NA; clone_size: NA; cdr3_aa: CSVFPKDTQYF; cdr3_nt: TGCAGTGTGTTCCCAAAAGATACGCAGTATTTT
v_call: TRBV7-7; j_call: TRBJ2-3; d_call: NA; clone_size: NA; cdr3_aa: CASSLDSGRLDTQYF; cdr3_nt: TGTGCCAGCAGCTTAGACAGCGGAAGACTGGATACGCAGTATTTT
v_call: TRBV7-2; j_call: TRBJ2-7; d_call: NA; clone_size: once; cdr3_aa: CASSLPTGISYEQYF; cdr3_nt: TGTGCCAGCAGCCTACCCACCGGGATCTCCTACGAGCAGTACTTC
v_call: TRBV19; j_call: TRBJ2-1; d_call: TRBD2; clone_size: once; cdr3_aa: CASSWGGRIQFF; cdr3_nt: TGTGCCAGTAGTTGGGGAGGGAGAATCCAGTTCTTC
v_call: TRBV7-9; j_call: TRBJ1-5; d_call: TRBD1; clone_size: NA; cdr3_aa: CASSMTGGGQPQHF; cdr3_nt: TGTGCCAGCAGCATGACAGGGGGCGGTCAGCCCCAGCATTTT
v_call: TRBV6-5; j_call: TRBJ2-1; d_call: TRBD1; clone_size: NA; cdr3_aa: CASRNRGTYNEQFF; cdr3_nt: TGTGCCAGCAGGAACAGGGGGACCTACAATGAGCAGTTCTTC
v_call: TRBV28; j_call: TRBJ1-2; d_call: NA; clone_size: NA; cdr3_aa: CASSRSGMVGYTF; cdr3_nt: TGTGCCAGCAGTCGGTCGGGTATGGTGGGCTACACCTTC
v_call: TRBV28; j_call: TRBJ2-5; d_call: TRBD1; clone_size: few; cdr3_aa: CASRGTGLVETQYF; cdr3_nt: TGTGCCAGCAGGGGGACAGGGTTGGTAGAGACCCAGTACTTC
v_call: TRBV30; j_call: TRBJ1-4; d_call: NA; clone_size: NA; cdr3_aa: CAWSQFNEKLFF; cdr3_nt: TGTGCCTGGAGTCAGTTTAATGAAAAACTGTTTTTT
v_call: TRBV2; j_call: TRBJ1-5; d_call: TRBD1; clone_size: many; cdr3_aa: CASNTQGARSNQPQHF; cdr3_nt: TGTGCCAGCAACACCCAGGGGGCGCGAAGCAATCAGCCCCAGCATTTT
v_call: TRBV7-9; j_call: TRBJ2-1; d_call: TRBD2; clone_size: NA; cdr3_aa: CASSLGGGTYNEQFF; cdr3_nt: TGTGCCAGCAGCTTAGGCGGGGGAACCTACAATGAGCAGTTCTTC
v_call: TRBV4-3; j_call: TRBJ2-1; d_call: NA; clone_size: NA; cdr3_aa: CASSQDLLALQGEQFF; cdr3_nt: TGCGCCAGCAGCCAAGATCTCCTAGCCCTACAGGGTGAGCAGTTCTTC
v_call: TRBV7-2; j_call: TRBJ2-7; d_call: TRBD1; clone_size: once; cdr3_aa: CASSFGDRPGDEQYF; cdr3_nt: TGTGCCAGCAGCTTTGGGGACAGACCTGGGGACGAGCAGTACTTC
v_call: TRBV2; j_call: TRBJ2-7; d_call: TRBD2; clone_size: NA; cdr3_aa: CASSSIAGGPAEQYF; cdr3_nt: TGTGCCAGCAGCTCTATAGCGGGGGGGCCTGCCGAGCAGTACTTC
v_call: TRBV6-5; j_call: TRBJ1-6; d_call: NA; clone_size: NA; cdr3_aa: CASSFDEVEGSPLHF; cdr3_nt: TGTGCCAGCAGTTTCGACGAAGTGGAGGGTTCACCCCTCCACTTT
v_call: TRBV11-2; j_call: TRBJ2-3; d_call: NA; clone_size: few; cdr3_aa: CASSLREVASTDTQYF; cdr3_nt: TGTGCCAGCAGCTTGAGAGAGGTTGCTAGCACAGATACGCAGTATTTT
v_call: TRBV28; j_call: TRBJ1-1; d_call: TRBD1; clone_size: NA; cdr3_aa: CASIPGTGAGSTEAFF; cdr3_nt: TGTGCCAGTATACCCGGGACAGGGGCTGGGTCCACTGAAGCTTTCTTT
v_call: TRBV2; j_call: TRBJ2-7; d_call: TRBD1; clone_size: NA; cdr3_aa: CASSEDYRGEYF; cdr3_nt: TGTGCCAGCAGTGAAGACTACAGGGGGGAGTACTTC
v_call: TRBV7-6; j_call: TRBJ2-2; d_call: NA; clone_size: NA; cdr3_aa: CASSLTQGGTGELFF; cdr3_nt: TGTGCCAGCAGCTTAACACAGGGCGGCACCGGGGAGCTGTTTTTT
v_call: TRBV9; j_call: TRBJ2-1; d_call: TRBD2; clone_size: once; cdr3_aa: CASSPSGGAGEQFF; cdr3_nt: TGTGCCAGCAGCCCTAGCGGGGGGGCTGGGGAGCAGTTCTTC
v_call: TRBV5-6; j_call: TRBJ1-2; d_call: NA; clone_size: NA; cdr3_aa: CASSFITGDGGYTF; cdr3_nt: TGTGCCAGCAGCTTTATCACAGGAGATGGTGGCTACACCTTC
v_call: TRBV6-5; j_call: TRBJ1-1; d_call: NA; clone_size: NA; cdr3_aa: CASSPGSNTEAFF; cdr3_nt: TGTGCCAGCAGCCCCGGTTCGAACACTGAAGCTTTCTTT
v_call: TRBV28; j_call: TRBJ1-2; d_call: TRBD1; clone_size: once; cdr3_aa: CASSLQGARAYGYTF; cdr3_nt: TGTGCCAGCAGCTTACAGGGGGCGCGGGCCTATGGCTACACCTTC
v_call: TRBV2; j_call: TRBJ2-1; d_call: TRBD1; clone_size: NA; cdr3_aa: CASSEPDSIGDSRPVYNEQFF; cdr3_nt: TGTGCCAGCAGTGAACCGGATTCTATTGGGGACAGCCGGCCGGTATACAATGAGCAGTTCTTC
v_call: TRBV6-4; j_call: TRBJ2-3; d_call: TRBD1; clone_size: NA; cdr3_aa: CASSGTGGTDTQYF; cdr3_nt: TGTGCCAGCAGTGGCACAGGGGGCACAGATACGCAGTATTTT